The sequence of this T cell receptor beta chain was determined in a study of blood T cell repertoires in COVID-19 (dated by TCRdb to between 2020 and 2021). Context from the whole study: Samples covering the acute and convalescent phases of COVID-19 were provided by collaborators in the United States, Italy and Spain. A de-identified subject ID, COVID-19 status, age in years and sex were almost always included in the sample metadata. The repertoires were released in a freely available public database meant as a resource for research on the immune response to SARS-CoV-2. The dataset comprised deeply sampled blood TCRbeta repertoires from subjects exposed to, actively infected with, or recovered from COVID-19. Samples came from the ongoing ImmuneRACE study (first 160 participants) plus 1,254 subjects from 6 global collaborators. Where HLA class I and class II types were available, the types were taken from metadata supplied by the sample provider, not from assay-based typing. The prospective study material was composed of cDNA or gDNA derived from T cells, B-cell-depleted T cells, or PBMCs. General study outcomes and caveats: How much clinical and demographic metadata was included differed by source and by participant, and the metadata was provided uncurated.

About this clone itself: Its target antigen remains unknown. It has no much larger one-base neighbor in the sample; base qualities were not kept.

Inclusive of the bounding cysteine and phenylalanine, the CDR3 is 14 residues long. The CDR3 DNA has 42 bases and is translated from base 1. Trimming accounts for 7 bases at V and 1 base at J, while the number of junction bases matched to no gene is 4. CDR1 and CDR2 (LNHDA, SQIVND) derive from the germline V gene (reference sequence). The immunoSEQ Assay, a bias-controlled multiplex PCR, was used to amplify TCRbeta CDR3 regions from genomic DNA. In the original analysis: Nucleated cell counts per sample were estimated from amplification of reference gene primers within the assay. Sequence reads were collapsed and filtered to measure the absolute abundance of every unique TCRbeta CDR3 rearrangement. For each sample, productive Simpson clonality was calculated by taking the square root of Simpson's diversity index across productive rearrangements. TCRdb retrieved this table from immuneACCESS and kept in-frame rearrangements only. Not all clones are present; in checked studies, unresolved V genes account for under half, and no reason is known for the remainder. V, J and clone size are taken as reported in that table, and D and trimming were inferred from the DNA itself. The sample contains under 250,000 clones, less than 90% of them found a single time. The top ten hold 4% to 6% of the sample.

Samples from volunteer blood donors who had recovered from COVID-19 were contributed by a second Seattle source. Each collaborating institution followed its own protocols to collect whole blood in K2EDTA tubes. Collaborator samples were shipped for TCRbeta analysis as frozen whole blood, isolated PBMCs, or DNA extracted from either sample type. Sequencing was carried out using peripheral blood. This receptor was obtained from an older woman who had recovered from COVID-19. The sequence joins TRBV19 to TRBJ1-5; 7 of the junction bases match TRBD1. The DNA reads as follows: TGTGCCAGTACAACAGGGGAGAGCAATCAGCCCCAGCATTTT. Translation gives CASTTGESNQPQHF.